The next 23 T cell receptor beta chains were all read from a single sample in a study of Ad26.COV2.S vaccination and SARS-CoV-2 variants. The protocol was immunoSEQ multiplex PCR, while the TCRdb copy is restricted to in-frame clones and leaves out a portion. The sample has some 320,000 clones, around 83% seen once. Treatment specified: 15 to 20 received Ad26.COV2.S at low or high dose, single or two shots; about 5 received placebo; per-sample allocation not given. The investigators took samples on day 63 after the first vaccine or placebo injection. Sequencing used peripheral blood, obtained in a trial of Ad26.COV2.S vaccine versus placebo. These TCRs come from a person aged 18 to 65 who received the Ad26.COV2.S COVID-19 vaccine or a placebo.

The sample holds a few counts of this clone. The chain recombines TRBV6-6 with TRBJ1-1; D is possibly TRBD1 (5 bases). Looked up from germline, CDR1 is MNHNY and CDR2 is SVGAGI (reference sequence). The CDR3 extends over 14 amino acids. V gave up 1 base and J gave up 1 base, with 7 bases separating them. The CDR3 spells CASSYYGANTEAFF. The CDR3 region has the DNA TGTGCCAGCAGTTACTACGGGGCGAACACTGAAGCTTTCTTT.

V is TRBV7-9 and J is TRBJ1-2; a weak D match, TRBD1 (5 bases). V lost 3 bases to trimming and J lost 5 bases, with 7 bases between them. Germline V gene data show CDR1 as SEHNR and CDR2 as FQNEAQ (reference sequence). CDR3 length: 12 residues. Written as DNA, the CDR3 is TGTGCCAGCAGCTTGCAGGGATATGGCTACACCTTC. Amino acid sequence: CASSLQGYGYTF. Combining the CDR3 with reference TRBV7-9 and TRBJ1-2 gives the whole variable domain DTGVSQNPRHKITKRGQNVTFRCDPISEHNRLYWYRQTLGQGPEFLTYFQNEAQLEKSRLLSDRFSAERPKGSFSTLEIQRTEQGDSAMYLCASSLQGYGYTFGSGTRLTVV.

The chain recombines TRBV5-6 with TRBJ2-1; a possible D gene is TRBD2 (6 bases). Germline V CDR1 and CDR2: SGHDT, YYEEEE. CDR3 length equals 17 residues. The V gene lost 1 base and the J gene lost 0 bases, with 14 bases spanning the gap. The CDR3 region is CASSLFPGVPSYNEQFF. Here the CDR3 DNA reads TGTGCCAGCAGCTTGTTTCCGGGGGTTCCCTCCTACAATGAGCAGTTCTTC.

The V call is TRBV27, the J call TRBJ2-1, with a tentative D call TRBD2 (5 bases). V was cut by 3 bases and J by 1 base, with 13 bases left in between. CDR1 is MNHEY, CDR2 SMNVEV, per germline (reference sequence). The length of the CDR3 is 16 residues. The CDR3 bases are TGTGCCAGCAGTTTCGGCCGGGATGCTTCCTACAATGAGCAGTTCTTC. It yields the protein CASSFGRDASYNEQFF.

The rearrangement links TRBV19 to TRBJ2-3; TRBD1 aligns across 10 bases. J gave up 4 bases and V 3 bases, and 7 bases lay outside the gene matches. The CDR3 loop spans 16 amino acids. CDR1 is LNHDA, CDR2 SQIVND, per germline (reference sequence). The CDR3 DNA sequence: TGTGCCAGTAGTATTGGTGGGACAGGGGTGGCAGATACGCAGTATTTT. This encodes CASSIGGTGVADTQYF.

The chain uses TRBV10-3 and TRBJ1-4; D gene ambiguous. The CDR3 has 15 residues. CDR1 ENHRY and CDR2 SYGVKD come from the germline V gene. V lost 0 bases and J lost 5, with 10 bases in between. The chain's CDR3 is CAISESRAGNEKLFF. CDR3 DNA sequence: TGTGCCATCAGTGAGTCGAGGGCGGGGAATGAAAAACTGTTTTTT.

The CDR3 nucleotides read TGTGCCACCAGCAGAGTTCGGGTGTCCGCTCAGCCCCAGCATTTT. Translation gives CATSRVRVSAQPQHF. The chain carries TRBV15 and TRBJ1-5; D ambiguous. Trimming pared 1 base from V and 6 bases from J, leaving 13 bases between. CDR1 LNHNV and CDR2 YYDKDF come from the germline V gene (reference sequence). The CDR3 sequence is 15 residues long.

V is TRBV6-1 and J is TRBJ2-1, with D perhaps given as TRBD1 or TRBD2 (5 bases each). CDR1 MNHNS and CDR2 SASEGT come from the germline V gene. V was clipped by 2 bases and J by 9 bases, with 14 bases between them. CDR3 size: 14 residues. DNA for the CDR3: TGTGCCAGCAGTGAAATGAGAGGGGCTACTGAGCAGTTCTTC. Its translation: CASSEMRGATEQFF.

This chain uses TRBV9 with TRBJ2-1, with TRBD2 as a possible D gene (5 bases). CDR3 length: 16 amino acids. Trimming stripped 10 bases from V and 2 bases from J, with 22 bases between. The germline V gene encodes CDR1 SGDLS and CDR2 YYNGEE. The CDR3 DNA is TGTGCCGGAGCCTCGGGGAAGGAGATTCCCTACAATGAGCAGTTCTTC. As protein: CAGASGKEIPYNEQFF.

The CDR3 spells CSVRLALAGEYNEQFF. CDR3 in DNA: TGCAGCGTCCGACTGGCCCTAGCGGGGGAGTACAATGAGCAGTTCTTC. The rearrangement joins TRBV29-1 to TRBJ2-1; 10 bases line up with TRBD2. The germline CDR1 and CDR2 sequences are SQVTM and ANQGSEA. The CDR3 consists of 16 residues. After removal of 6 bases from V and 4 bases from J, the junction contained 12 bases not matched to a gene.

J is TRBJ2-5 and V is TRBV5-1; 10 bases agree with TRBD1. V lost 4 bases and J lost 5; bases outside the gene matches: 8. CDR3 length: 15 residues. Germline V gives CDR1 SGHRS, CDR2 YFSETQ. The CDR3 sequence is CASSMDRGSGETQYF. CDR3 bases: TGCGCCAGCAGCATGGACAGGGGGAGCGGGGAGACCCAGTACTTC. The full variable domain, with the rest looked up from reference TRBV5-1 and TRBJ2-5, is KAGVTQTPRYLIKTRGQQVTLSCSPISGHRSVSWYQQTPGQGLQFLFEYFSETQRNKGNFPGRFSGRQFSNSRSEMNVSTLELGDSALYLCASSMDRGSGETQYFGPGTRLLVL.

The DNA for the CDR3 is TGTGCCAGTAGTAAATCAGCCCCGAGCGGCAATCAGCCCCAGCATTTT. Its protein is CASSKSAPSGNQPQHF. The chain recombines TRBV19 with TRBJ1-5; the D is unclear. Trimming removed 4 bases at V and 2 bases at J, with 15 bases between. The CDR3 is 16 residues long. CDR1 LNHDA and CDR2 SQIVND come from the germline V gene (reference sequence).

This clone was seen a handful of times. V gene TRBV6-2 or TRBV6-3 combines with J gene TRBJ1-2, with TRBD1 as a possible D gene (5 bases). This CDR3 has 17 amino acids. V was pared by 3 bases and J by 0 bases, with 17 bases between. Per germline, CDR1 MNHEY and CDR2 SVGEGT. CDR3 bases: TGTGCCAGCAGTTATCGACAGCGCATCCACGCTAACTATGGCTACACCTTC. Amino acid sequence: CASSYRQRIHANYGYTF.

This chain connects TRBV18 to TRBJ1-2; no reliable D call. The CDR3 spans 15 residues. With 1 base removed from V and 2 bases from J, the gap between germline ends came to 11 bases. The germline V gene has CDR1 KGHSH and CDR2 LQKENI. This chain's CDR3 is CASSPLAGDNYGYTF. CDR3 nucleotide sequence: TGTGCCAGCTCACCACTTGCAGGTGACAACTATGGCTACACCTTC.

The chain employs TRBV7-3 and TRBJ2-2; D gene uncertain. The V end lost 5 bases, the J end lost 2 bases, and 9 bases lay between the germline ends. CDR1 is SGHTA, CDR2 FQGTGA, per germline. The CDR3 sequence is 14 residues long. The CDR3 loop is CASSHAYNTGELFF. The CDR3 bases are TGTGCCAGCAGCCACGCCTACAACACCGGGGAGCTGTTTTTT.

The rearrangement joins TRBV6-2 or TRBV6-3 to TRBJ1-1, with D unclear. The V and J ends lost 2 bases and 6 bases respectively, with 10 bases between them. CDR1 is MNHEY and CDR2 is SVGEGT in the germline V gene. This CDR3 is built from 13 residues. In DNA, the CDR3 is TGTGCCAGCAGTTACGGCCTTACATCTGAAGCTTTCTTT. This gives the protein CASSYGLTSEAFF.

This chain connects TRBV3-1 (or the pseudogene TRBV3-2) to TRBJ2-7, with TRBD2 identical over 8 bases. The ends lost 3 bases at V and 7 bases at J; junction bases unmatched: 11. The CDR3 covers 15 residues. Per the germline V gene, CDR1 is LGHDT and CDR2 is YNNKEL (reference sequence). The CDR3: CASSHGRGGVWEQYF. CDR3 nucleotide sequence: TGTGCCAGCAGCCACGGACGGGGGGGCGTCTGGGAGCAGTACTTC.

The chain has TRBV2 and TRBJ2-1, with 7 bases aligning to TRBD1. Per the germline V gene, CDR1 is SNHLY and CDR2 is FYNNEI. The trim removed 6 bases at V and 4 bases at J, leaving 3 bases unmatched. The CDR3 length is 13 residues. CDR3 DNA: TGTGCCAGCAGCCTACAGGGGTACAATGAGCAGTTCTTC. It is translated as CASSLQGYNEQFF. Combining the CDR3 with reference TRBV2 and TRBJ2-1 gives the whole variable domain EPEVTQTPSHQVTQMGQEVILRCVPISNHLYFYWYRQILGQKVEFLVSFYNNEISEKSEIFDDQFSVERPDGSNFTLKIRSTKLEDSAMYFCASSLQGYNEQFFGPGTRLTVL.

In this sample, this clone turned up many times. The chain joins TRBV7-2 to TRBJ2-7; D may correspond to TRBD1 or TRBD2 (5 bases each). Germline V gene data show CDR1 as SGHTA and CDR2 as FQGNSA. V lost 1 base to trimming and J lost 4 bases, with 14 bases between them. The CDR3 contains 15 residues. CDR3 DNA: TGTGCCAGCAGCTTAGGGGACGGAGGATTGTACGAGCAGTACTTC. It codes for CASSLGDGGLYEQYF.

The rearrangement joins TRBV6-2 or TRBV6-3 to TRBJ1-5; D is unresolved. The V and J ends lost 0 bases and 4 bases respectively, with 7 bases between them. The V gene's germline CDR1 is MNHEY and CDR2 SVGEGT. This CDR3 comprises 14 residues. The CDR3 reads CASSYSWTNQPQHF. CDR3 coding DNA: TGTGCCAGCAGTTACTCATGGACTAATCAGCCCCAGCATTTT.

This chain joins TRBV6-4 and TRBJ2-5; a weak D match, TRBD2 (6 bases). CDR3 length equals 17 residues. Trimming took 5 bases from V and 3 from J, leaving 22 bases between them. The germline V gene has CDR1 MRHNA and CDR2 SNTAGT. CDR3 in DNA: TGTGCCAGCAGTAACTTTACGGCGGGGACGATGAAAGAGACCCAGTACTTC. Translation gives CASSNFTAGTMKETQYF.

V gene TRBV12-5 combines with J gene TRBJ2-2; tentative D call: TRBD1 (6 bases). Germline loops: CDR1 LGHNT, CDR2 FRNRAP. This CDR3 contains 14 residues. Trimming cost V 4 bases and J 8 bases, with 14 bases left between them. The CDR3 DNA reads TGTGCTAGTGGTTCGCACAGGGTATCGGGGGAGCTGTTTTTT. Translating it yields CASGSHRVSGELFF.

This clone has only a few counts. Other DNA sequences in this sample translate to the same CDR3. V is TRBV5-1 and J is TRBJ1-2; the D is unclear. Deletions cut 0 bases from V and 0 bases from J, with 6 bases between. Germline V gene lookup returns CDR1 SGHRS and CDR2 YFSETQ. This CDR3 is 14 amino acids long. The DNA for the CDR3 is TGCGCCAGCAGCTTGGAGGCTTCTAACTATGGCTACACCTTC. Protein product: CASSLEASNYGYTF.